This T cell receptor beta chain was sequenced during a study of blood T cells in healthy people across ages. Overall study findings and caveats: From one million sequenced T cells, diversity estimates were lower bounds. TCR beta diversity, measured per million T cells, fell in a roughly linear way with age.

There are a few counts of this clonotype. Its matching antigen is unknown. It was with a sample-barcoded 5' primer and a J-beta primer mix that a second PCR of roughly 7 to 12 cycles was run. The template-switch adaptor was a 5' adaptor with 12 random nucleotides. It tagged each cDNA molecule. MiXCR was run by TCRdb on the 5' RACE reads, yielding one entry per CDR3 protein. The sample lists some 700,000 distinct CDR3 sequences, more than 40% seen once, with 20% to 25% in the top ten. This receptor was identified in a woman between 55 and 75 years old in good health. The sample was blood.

The CDR3 region is CSARVGDRGLHNEQFF. The CDR3 bases are TGCAGTGCTAGAGTAGGGGACAGGGGGCTCCACAATGAGCAGTTCTTC. This chain links TRBV20-1 with TRBJ2-1; 12 bases fit TRBD1. CDR1 and CDR2 from the germline V gene are DFQATT and SNEGSKA (reference sequence). The CDR3 runs to 16 residues. The V and J ends lost 1 base and 5 bases, in that order; junction bases with no gene match: 6.